These 32 T cell receptor beta chains share one sample of origin, sequenced in a study of human T cells and chemical hapten exposure. Each CDR3 protein is one row after TCRdb ran MiXCR on the RACE reads. Among some 90,000 distinct CDR3 sequences listed, roughly 8% were seen once. Described time point: healthy volunteer bleed at 2 weeks. From whole blood left unfractionated, total RNA was extracted. The sequencing sample was made of whole blood. The receptors were gathered from a female donor in good health. Some clones in this sample may be carry-over from other donors' samples.

This clonotype was counted only a few times. The chain employs TRBV3-1 and TRBJ2-7, with 11 bases identical to TRBD2. The CDR3 contains 16 residues. Per the germline V gene, CDR1 is LGHDT and CDR2 is YNNKEL (reference sequence). J gave up 0 bases and V 4 bases, and 5 bases lay outside the gene matches. This CDR3 reads CASSPPLAGGSYEQYF. The CDR3 DNA sequence: TGTGCCAGCAGCCCCCCGCTAGCGGGAGGCTCCTACGAGCAGTACTTC.

The V call is TRBV28, the J call TRBJ1-6; maybe TRBD1 (6 bases). V was clipped by 4 bases and J by 10 bases, with 26 bases between them. CDR3 length: 18 amino acids. The germline CDR1 and CDR2 sequences are MDHEN and SYDVKM. CDR3 sequence (DNA): TGTGCCAGCAGTTCCTCGGACCTCGGTCAGGGGTGGGGGTCACCCCTCCACTTT. Its translation: CASSSSDLGQGWGSPLHF.

This chain links TRBV7-2 with TRBJ2-3; D remains unclear. V shed 5 bases and J shed 2 bases, with 8 bases lying between them. In germline, CDR1 is SGHTA, CDR2 FQGNSA. There are 13 residues in the CDR3. This CDR3 reads CASSAFHTDTQYF. In nucleotides, the CDR3 is TGTGCCAGCAGCGCATTCCACACAGATACGCAGTATTTT.

This clonotype was counted many times. This chain uses TRBV10-3 with TRBJ1-1, with TRBD1 as a possible D gene (6 bases). Looked up from germline, CDR1 is ENHRY and CDR2 is SYGVKD. The germline V and J ends were trimmed by 9 bases and 9 bases, with 23 bases remaining between them. The CDR3 runs to 14 residues. The CDR3 is CAITDPQGRKQAFF. The CDR3 bases are TGTGCCATTACCGACCCCCAGGGGCGGAAACAAGCTTTCTTT.

V usage is TRBV14 and J usage is TRBJ2-1; perhaps TRBD2 as D (6 bases). This CDR3 has 16 residues. Trimming took 4 bases from V and 6 from J, leaving 19 bases between them. Per the germline V gene, CDR1 is SGHDN and CDR2 is FVKESK. CDR3 DNA: TGTGCCAGCAGCCGGGTCCTAGCGCTCTACTCCAATGAGCAGTTCTTC. It is translated as CASSRVLALYSNEQFF.

This clonotype has a handful of counts. V gene TRBV2 combines with J gene TRBJ1-2; TRBD1 might be the D (5 bases). Deletions cut 3 bases from V and 4 bases from J, with 15 bases between. CDR1 and CDR2 (germline): SNHLY, FYNNEI. The CDR3 length is 15 residues. The CDR3 nucleotides read TGTGCCAGCAGTGATCATCAGGGACTTGTCTATGGCTACACCTTC. Residues: CASSDHQGLVYGYTF.

V is TRBV12-5 and J is TRBJ1-5, with D possibly being TRBD1 (6 bases). Trimming left V 4 bases short and J 2 bases short, with 21 bases between. CDR1 and CDR2 (germline): LGHNT, FRNRAP. The CDR3 sequence is 18 residues long. The CDR3 DNA reads TGTGCTAGTGGTTGGAACATCCGACCAGGGGAGGGCAATCAGCCCCAGCATTTT. This codes for CASGWNIRPGEGNQPQHF. The full variable domain, with the rest looked up from reference TRBV12-5 and TRBJ1-5, is DARVTQTPRHKVTEMGQEVTMRCQPILGHNTVFWYRQTMMQGLELLAYFRNRAPLDDSGMPKDRFSAEMPDATLATLKIQPSEPRDSAVYFCASGWNIRPGEGNQPQHFGDGTRLSIL.

The V and J genes are TRBV5-1 and TRBJ2-7, with 7 bases fitting TRBD1. From germline, CDR1 is SGHRS and CDR2 YFSETQ. The J segment lost 2 bases and the V segment lost 4 bases, leaving 6 bases of the junction unmatched. The length of the CDR3 is 14 residues. The CDR3 loop is CASSQTGTAYEQYF. The CDR3 DNA reads TGCGCCAGCAGCCAGACCGGGACAGCCTACGAGCAGTACTTC.

A remark on this clonotype: Its ends do not fully match the called genes, so a read error is possible. V and J are TRBV7-2 and TRBJ2-5; the match to TRBD2 covers 9 bases. The CDR3 extends over 16 amino acids. Germline assignment: CDR1 SGHTA and CDR2 FQGNSA. The CDR3 reads CVSRNTGAGGGETQYF. CDR3 coding DNA: TGTGTCAGCAGGAACACGGGAGCGGGAGGCGGGGAGACCCAGTACTTC.

This sequence joins TRBV2 and TRBJ2-1, with 11 bases aligning to TRBD2. Looked up from germline, CDR1 is SNHLY and CDR2 is FYNNEI. The CDR3 sequence is 15 residues long. The V and J ends lost 5 bases and 5 bases, in that order; junction bases with no gene match: 5. The CDR3 region is CASSKTSGGNNEQFF. Written as DNA, the CDR3 is TGTGCCAGCAGTAAAACTAGCGGGGGTAACAATGAGCAGTTCTTC.

The chain has TRBV7-8 and TRBJ2-5; 9 positions agree with TRBD2. Germline trimming cut 5 bases from V and 5 bases from J; bases unmatched to any gene: 9. The CDR3 runs 15 residues. CDR1 and CDR2 from the germline V gene are SGHVS and FQNEAQ. The CDR3 region has the DNA TGTGCCAGCAGCCCGGAGGGACTAGCCTGGGAGACCCAGTACTTC. Amino acid sequence: CASSPEGLAWETQYF. Together with reference TRBV7-8 and TRBJ2-5, the CDR3 gives the full variable domain: GAGVSQSPRYKVAKRGQDVALRCDPISGHVSLFWYQQALGQGPEFLTYFQNEAQLDKSGLPSDRFFAERPEGSVSTLKIQRTQQEDSAVYLCASSPEGLAWETQYFGPGTRLLVL.

Notes on this clonotype: A much larger clone differs by one base, so this may be a read error. This likely comes from a read error, as the CDR3 has no conserved phenylalanine or tryptophan at its end. The rearrangement links TRBV10-3 to TRBJ1-2; 9 bases are shared with TRBD1. V was pared by 6 bases and J by 3 bases, with 5 bases of the junction left unmatched. CDR3 length equals 14 residues. The V gene's germline CDR1 is ENHRY and CDR2 SYGVKD. CDR3 protein: CAISRTGVDYGYTL. For the CDR3, the DNA is TGTGCCATCAGCAGGACAGGGGTCGACTATGGCTACACCCTC.

This clonotype was found many times. The V call is TRBV6-2 or TRBV6-3, the J call TRBJ2-2; no reliable D call. The length of the CDR3 is 15 residues. Germline V lookup: CDR1 MNHEY, CDR2 SVGEGT. The ends were cut back, 2 bases at V and 1 base at J, with 8 bases in the middle. For the CDR3, the DNA is TGTGCCAGCAGTTACACGCAGTTGAACACCGGGGAGCTGTTTTTT. Its protein is CASSYTQLNTGELFF.

This clonotype was counted only a few times. V gene TRBV5-1 combines with J gene TRBJ2-7; the D gene is possibly TRBD2 (6 bases). The V gene lost 4 bases and the J gene lost 0 bases, with 17 bases spanning the gap. This CDR3 spans 16 amino acids. CDR1 and CDR2 from the germline V gene are SGHRS and YFSETQ. The DNA for the CDR3 is TGCGCCAGCAGCCCGTTGAGCGGGCCTCGCTCCTACGAGCAGTACTTC. The encoded protein is CASSPLSGPRSYEQYF.

The chain carries TRBV7-9 and TRBJ2-7; 7 nucleotides line up with TRBD2. CDR1 is SEHNR and CDR2 is FQNEAQ in the germline V gene (reference sequence). The CDR3 totals 16 residues. V lost 2 bases to trimming and J lost 0 bases; unmatched junction nucleotides: 7. The CDR3 is CASSLLASGSSYEQYF. The CDR3 coding sequence is TGTGCCAGCAGCTTACTGGCTAGCGGTAGCTCCTACGAGCAGTACTTC.

This clonotype was found many times. The V gene is TRBV7-9, the J gene TRBJ2-7; either TRBD1 or TRBD2 may fit D (5 bases each). Germline-derived CDR1 and CDR2 are SEHNR and FQNEAQ (reference sequence). This CDR3 is built from 14 residues. The V end was cut by 0 bases, the J end by 4 bases, with 10 bases between. This CDR3 is CASSLALGAYEQYF. As DNA, the CDR3 is TGTGCCAGCAGCTTAGCGCTCGGGGCGTACGAGCAGTACTTC.

This clonotype has ten or more counts. The chain uses TRBV4-3 and TRBJ2-3; 12 nucleotides match TRBD2. The CDR3 length is 18 residues. Trimming cost V 2 bases and J 4 bases; bases outside gene matches: 10. Germline-derived CDR1 and CDR2 are LGHNA and YSLEER. CDR3 in DNA: TGCGCCAGCAGCCAACGACTAGCGGGGGAGCCCGGGTCAGATACGCAGTATTTT. Protein: CASSQRLAGEPGSDTQYF.

This chain uses TRBV27 with TRBJ2-2; D possibly corresponds to TRBD1 (6 bases). Per the germline V gene, CDR1 is MNHEY and CDR2 is SMNVEV (reference sequence). Deletions cut 5 bases from V and 6 bases from J, with 16 bases between. CDR3 length: 15 residues. The DNA of the CDR3 is TGTGCCAGCAGTGTCCGGGACATCGGGGCCGGGGAGCTGTTTTTT. It codes for CASSVRDIGAGELFF.

The sample holds many counts of this clonotype. The chain links TRBV27 to TRBJ1-2; possible D gene TRBD1, 6 bases. Germline V gene sequence: CDR1 MNHEY, CDR2 SMNVEV (reference sequence). This CDR3 contains 13 residues. The germline V and J ends were trimmed by 2 bases and 4 bases, with 8 bases remaining between them. The CDR3 region is CASSLGGAYGYTF. DNA for the CDR3: TGTGCCAGCAGTTTAGGGGGCGCCTATGGCTACACCTTC.

The chain has TRBV6-2 or TRBV6-3 and TRBJ2-3, with no clear D. Trimming took off 5 bases at V and 2 bases at J, with 5 bases between the two ends. The CDR3 totals 12 residues. Germline loops: CDR1 MNHEY, CDR2 SVGEGT. CDR3 residues: CASSPVTDTQYF. CDR3 coding DNA: TGTGCCAGCAGTCCCGTCACAGATACGCAGTATTTT.

As regards this clonotype: At one end, the junction sequence differs from germline, possibly due to a read error. The chain uses TRBV12-3 or TRBV12-4 and TRBJ2-7, with 9 bases identical to TRBD1. CDR3 length: 14 amino acids. The CDR3 nucleotides read TGTGCCTGCAGTATTGACAGGGGGTCCTACGAGCAGTACTTC. Residues: CACSIDRGSYEQYF.

The chain employs TRBV7-2 and TRBJ2-1; TRBD2 might be the D (6 bases). The V end was cut by 3 bases, the J end by 2 bases, with 8 bases between. The CDR3 length is 14 residues. Germline loops: CDR1 SGHTA, CDR2 FQGNSA. The CDR3 bases are TGTGCCAGCAGCTTCGGGGGTCCCTACAATGAGCAGTTCTTC. This codes for CASSFGGPYNEQFF.

V gene TRBV27 combines with J gene TRBJ2-3; D is unclear. V gave up 2 bases and J gave up 2 bases, with 20 bases separating them. The CDR3 loop spans 18 amino acids. Germline V CDR1 and CDR2: MNHEY, SMNVEV (reference sequence). The CDR3 sequence is CASSLPSRPQQITDTQYF. The CDR3 bases are TGTGCCAGCAGTTTACCCAGTCGTCCCCAACAGATCACAGATACGCAGTATTTT.

There are a few counts of this clonotype. The V and J genes are TRBV12-3 or TRBV12-4 and TRBJ2-7, with D maybe TRBD2 (6 bases). V lost 3 bases, J lost 6 bases, and 9 bases lay in between. CDR3 length equals 12 residues. CDR3 nucleotides: TGTGCCAGCAGTTTTGCGGGGCGCGAGCAGTACTTC. Encoded protein: CASSFAGREQYF.

The V call is TRBV7-8, the J call TRBJ2-5; 7 nucleotides line up with TRBD2. J gave up 3 bases and V 3 bases, and 1 base lay outside the gene matches. This CDR3 contains 13 residues. The germline gives CDR1 SGHVS, CDR2 FQNEAQ. CDR3 DNA: TGTGCCAGCAGCTTCGGGACTAAAGAGACCCAGTACTTC. Translated, it gives CASSFGTKETQYF.

In this sample, this clonotype turned up many times. This chain links TRBV7-9 with TRBJ1-1; perhaps TRBD1 as D (6 bases). Germline-derived CDR1 and CDR2 are SEHNR and FQNEAQ (reference sequence). CDR3 length: 19 amino acids. Between the trimmed V and J ends, which lost 4 bases and 3 bases, there was a span of 27 bases. For the CDR3, the DNA is TGTGCCAGCAGCTCGACCATACACCGGGACAAGGTTAGGGACACTGAAGCTTTCTTT. It translates to CASSSTIHRDKVRDTEAFF.

This clonotype was seen a handful of times. The chain carries TRBV24-1 and TRBJ2-1; 9 bases are shared with TRBD2. CDR3 length equals 18 residues. V lost 0 bases, J lost 7 bases, and 12 bases stayed unmatched. Germline V gene lookup returns CDR1 KGHDR and CDR2 SFDVKD. CDR3 sequence: CATSDLTQLAGEGNEQFF. The CDR3 nucleotides read TGTGCCACCAGTGATTTGACCCAATTAGCGGGAGAGGGTAATGAGCAGTTCTTC.

This clonotype was found a few times. V usage is TRBV12-3 or TRBV12-4 and J usage is TRBJ2-2, with unresolved D. With 2 bases removed from V and 0 bases from J, the gap between germline ends came to 10 bases. The CDR3 extends over 16 amino acids. CDR3 in DNA: TGTGCCAGCAGTTTAAGTTCCACCGCGAACACCGGGGAGCTGTTTTTT. This translates into CASSLSSTANTGELFF.

The V call is TRBV10-3, the J call TRBJ2-2; 7 bases fit TRBD1. Germline assignment: CDR1 ENHRY and CDR2 SYGVKD. The CDR3 covers 16 residues. V lost 3 bases, J lost 4 bases, and 8 bases stayed unmatched. DNA for the CDR3: TGTGCCATCAGTGAAATACCGGGACAGTCCACCGGGGAGCTGTTTTTT. It translates to CAISEIPGQSTGELFF.

This clonotype was counted only a few times. V usage is TRBV20-1 and J usage is TRBJ2-3; TRBD1 might be the D (6 bases). CDR1 is DFQATT and CDR2 is SNEGSKA in the germline V gene (reference sequence). The CDR3 sequence is 15 residues long. V was pared by 5 bases and J by 1 base, with 16 bases between. CDR3 DNA: TGCAGTGCTCCAATGGACAGTCCACGCACAGATACGCAGTATTTT. It translates to CSAPMDSPRTDTQYF.

This clonotype was observed many times. The CDR3 DNA reads TGTGCCAGCAGCTTCGAAACAGGGGTGTACACTGAAGCTTTCTTT. This codes for CASSFETGVYTEAFF. The V gene is TRBV7-6, the J gene TRBJ1-1, with 7 positions matching TRBD1. V shed 3 bases, J shed 3 bases, and the junction held 7 bases outside the gene matches. Per germline, CDR1 SGHVS and CDR2 FNYEAQ. CDR3 length: 15 amino acids.

This clonotype was seen ten or more times. The rearrangement links TRBV4-3 to TRBJ2-7, with a possible D match to TRBD2 (6 bases). Germline V lookup: CDR1 LGHNA, CDR2 YSLEER. The CDR3 contains 14 residues. V lost 2 bases and J lost 2, with 10 bases in between. The CDR3 nucleotides are TGCGCCAGCAGCCAACACGAGCGGGCCTACGAGCAGTACTTC. Protein: CASSQHERAYEQYF.